A selection of T cell receptor beta chains follows, all from one sample in a study of shared clonotypes between healthy human individuals. The table came from immunoSEQ multiplex PCR; TCRdb's copy has only in-frame clones and leaves some out. The data hold about 1.9 million clones, with approximately 92% observed a single time. The sequencing input was naive CD8+ T cells from PBMCs. These receptors came from a man aged 18 to 29 in good health. Some clones in this sample may be carry-over from other donors' samples. The CDR3 runs from the conserved cysteine through the conserved F or W.

TRBV7-9	TRBJ1-2	CASSLGRSFTF
TRBV7-9	TRBJ2-7	CASSSGTGVGEQYF
TRBV9	TRBJ1-4	CASSAAGTGGEKLFF
TRBV28	TRBJ2-7	CASSPTNRAEQYF
TRBV27	TRBJ2-3	CASSLSAGVGDTQYF
TRBV5-5	TRBJ2-7	CASSLLPGLNYEQYF
TRBV6-1	TRBJ2-7	CASSVWGAGNEQYF
TRBV5-1	TRBJ2-2	CASSLTAGRGTGELFF
TRBV6-6	TRBJ1-5	CASSYSALQPQHF
TRBV27	TRBJ1-1	CASSLGVGTEAFF
TRBV15	TRBJ2-7	CATSRGRTGVVVEQYF
TRBV9	TRBJ2-1	CASSPRVKSSYNEQFF